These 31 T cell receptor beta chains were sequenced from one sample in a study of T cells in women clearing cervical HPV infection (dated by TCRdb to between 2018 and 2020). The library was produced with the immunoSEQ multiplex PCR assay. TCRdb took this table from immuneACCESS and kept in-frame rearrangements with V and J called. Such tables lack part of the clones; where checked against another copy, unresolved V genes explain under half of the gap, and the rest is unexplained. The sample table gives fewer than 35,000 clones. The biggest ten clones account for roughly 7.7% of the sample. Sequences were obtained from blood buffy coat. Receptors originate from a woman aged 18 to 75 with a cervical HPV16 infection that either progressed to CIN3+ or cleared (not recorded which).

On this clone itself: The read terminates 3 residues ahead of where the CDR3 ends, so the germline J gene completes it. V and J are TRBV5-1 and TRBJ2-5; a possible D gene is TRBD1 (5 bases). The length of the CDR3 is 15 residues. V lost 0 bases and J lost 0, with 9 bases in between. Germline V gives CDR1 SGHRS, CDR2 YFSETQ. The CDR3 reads CASSLAGQHQETQYF. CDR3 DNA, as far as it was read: TGCGCCAGCAGCTTGGCCGGACAACACCAAGAGACC. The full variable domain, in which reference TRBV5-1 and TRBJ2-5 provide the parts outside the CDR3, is KAGVTQTPRYLIKTRGQQVTLSCSPISGHRSVSWYQQTPGQGLQFLFEYFSETQRNKGNFPGRFSGRQFSNSRSEMNVSTLELGDSALYLCASSLAGQHQETQYFGPGTRLLVL.

This CDR3 reads CASSPGGGGTEAFF. Partial CDR3 DNA: TGTGCCAGCAGCCCAGGGGGCGGCGGCACTGAA. The gene calls are TRBV7-6 and TRBJ1-1; 8 bases are a match to TRBD1. The sequenced fragment ends 3 residues before the CDR3 boundary, so the rest is inferred from the germline J gene. The germline V gene has CDR1 SGHVS and CDR2 FNYEAQ. The V and J ends lost 5 bases and 4 bases, in that order; junction bases with no gene match: 6. The CDR3 extends over 14 amino acids.

The CDR3 sequence is CASSYNARFQETQYF. The covered CDR3 bases are TGTGCCAGCAGCTACAATGCCCGCTTCCAAGAGACC. The rearrangement uses TRBV11-2 and TRBJ2-5, with no clear D. The CDR3 extends 3 residues past the end of the read, so its final part is completed from the germline J gene. Deletions cut 4 bases from V and 1 base from J, with 13 bases between. This CDR3 has 15 residues. CDR1 is SGHAT, CDR2 FQNNGV, per germline. Full variable domain (rest looked up from reference TRBV11-2 and TRBJ2-5): EAGVAQSPRYKIIEKRQSVAFWCNPISGHATLYWYQQILGQGPKLLIQFQNNGVVDDSQLPKDRFSAERLKGVDSTLKIQPAKLEDSAVYLCASSYNARFQETQYFGPGTRLLVL.

This chain's CDR3 is CAWLTAGANVLFF. The DNA read from the CDR3 is TGTGCCTGGCTGACAGCTGGGGCCAACGTA. The gene calls are TRBV30 and TRBJ1-4; D perhaps matches TRBD1 (5 bases). The read ends 3 residues early relative to the CDR3; the germline J gene fills the gap. CDR3 size: 13 residues. Germline V lookup: CDR1 GTSNPN, CDR2 SVGIG (reference sequence).

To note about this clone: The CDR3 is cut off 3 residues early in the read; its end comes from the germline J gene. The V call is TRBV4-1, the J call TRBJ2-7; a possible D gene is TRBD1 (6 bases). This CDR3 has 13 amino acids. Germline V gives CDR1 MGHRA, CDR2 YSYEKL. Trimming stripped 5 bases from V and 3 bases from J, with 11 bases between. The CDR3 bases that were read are TGCGCCAGCAGCGAGGGACAACTCTACGAG. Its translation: CASSEGQLYE. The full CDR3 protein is CASSEGQLYEQYF.

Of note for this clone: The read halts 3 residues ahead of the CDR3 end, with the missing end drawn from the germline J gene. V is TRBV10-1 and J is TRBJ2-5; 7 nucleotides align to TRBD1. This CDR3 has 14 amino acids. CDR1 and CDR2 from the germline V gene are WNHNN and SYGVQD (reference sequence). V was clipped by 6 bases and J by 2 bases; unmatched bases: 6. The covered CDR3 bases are TGCGCCAGCAGGAGGGGGCGCGAGCAAGAGACC. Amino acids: CASRRGREQET. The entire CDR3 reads CASRRGREQETQYF.

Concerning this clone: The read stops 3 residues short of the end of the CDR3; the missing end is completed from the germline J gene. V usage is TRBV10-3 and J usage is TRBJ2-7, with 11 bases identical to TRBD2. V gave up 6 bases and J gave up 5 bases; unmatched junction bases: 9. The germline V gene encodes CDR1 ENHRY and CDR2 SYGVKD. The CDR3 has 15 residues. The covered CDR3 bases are TGTGCCATCAGCCTGAATAGCGGGGGGGCCCACGAG. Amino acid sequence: CAISLNSGGAHE. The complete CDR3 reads CAISLNSGGAHEQYF.

The CDR3 loop is CSARETGYTEAFF. The sequenced CDR3 bases are TGCAGTGCTAGAGAAACAGGGTACACTGAA. The chain has TRBV20-1 and TRBJ1-1; maybe TRBD1 (6 bases). Read sequence stops 3 residues before the CDR3 end, and the germline J gene provides the missing end. Per the germline V gene, CDR1 is DFQATT and CDR2 is SNEGSKA (reference sequence). The CDR3 is made up of 13 amino acids. V gave up 0 bases and J gave up 3 bases, with 8 bases separating them.

Here the CDR3 reads CASSPRAAAGLTNEQFF. The CDR3 DNA, read in part, is TGTGCCAGCAGCCCTCGAGCGGCAGCGGGGCTAACCAATGAG. The rearrangement joins TRBV7-8 to TRBJ2-1; 7 bases match TRBD2. With the read ending 3 residues before the CDR3 end, the germline J gene is used to fill in that end. This CDR3 has 17 residues. V lost 5 bases and J lost 6; bases outside the gene matches: 16. Germline CDR1 reads SGHVS; CDR2 reads FQNEAQ.

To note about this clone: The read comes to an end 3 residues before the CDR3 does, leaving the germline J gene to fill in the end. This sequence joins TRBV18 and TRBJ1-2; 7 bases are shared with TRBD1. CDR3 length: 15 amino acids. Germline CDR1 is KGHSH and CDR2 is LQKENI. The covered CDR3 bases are TGTGCCAGCTCCCGAAACCGGGACAGCTGGGACGAC. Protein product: CASSRNRDSWDD. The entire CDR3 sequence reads CASSRNRDSWDDYTF.

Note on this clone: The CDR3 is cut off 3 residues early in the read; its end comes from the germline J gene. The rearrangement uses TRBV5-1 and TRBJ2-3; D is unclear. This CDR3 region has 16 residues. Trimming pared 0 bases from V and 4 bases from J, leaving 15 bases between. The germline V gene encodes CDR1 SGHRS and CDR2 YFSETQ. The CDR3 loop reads CASSLAGDIDADTQYF. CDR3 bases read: TGCGCCAGCAGCTTGGCCGGAGACATAGATGCAGATACG. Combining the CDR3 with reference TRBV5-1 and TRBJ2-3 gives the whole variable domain KAGVTQTPRYLIKTRGQQVTLSCSPISGHRSVSWYQQTPGQGLQFLFEYFSETQRNKGNFPGRFSGRQFSNSRSEMNVSTLELGDSALYLCASSLAGDIDADTQYFGPGTRLTVL.

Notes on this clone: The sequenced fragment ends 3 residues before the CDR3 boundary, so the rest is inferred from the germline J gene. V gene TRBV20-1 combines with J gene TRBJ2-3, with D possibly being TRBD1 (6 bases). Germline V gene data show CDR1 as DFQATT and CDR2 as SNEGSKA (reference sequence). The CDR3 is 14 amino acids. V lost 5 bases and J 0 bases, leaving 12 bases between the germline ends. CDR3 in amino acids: CSASWQGSTDTQYF. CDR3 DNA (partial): TGCAGTGCTTCTTGGCAGGGGAGCACAGATACG.

The CDR3 sequence: CASGLGAGGSTDTQYF. Partial CDR3 DNA: TGTGCTAGTGGTTTAGGTGCGGGGGGAAGCACAGATACG. The chain couples TRBV12-5 to TRBJ2-3, with 8 nucleotides matching TRBD2. Read data end 3 residues before the CDR3 end; the end is taken from the germline J gene. Germline CDR1 is LGHNT and CDR2 is FRNRAP. The junction had 5 bases not matched to a gene; V was cut back by 3 bases and J by 0 bases. The CDR3 has 16 amino acids.

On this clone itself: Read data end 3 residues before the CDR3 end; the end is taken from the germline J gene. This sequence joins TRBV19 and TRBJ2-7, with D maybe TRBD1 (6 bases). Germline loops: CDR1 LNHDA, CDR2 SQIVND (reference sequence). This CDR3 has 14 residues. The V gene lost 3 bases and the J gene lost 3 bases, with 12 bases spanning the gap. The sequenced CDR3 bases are TGTGCCAGTAGTATCCGACAGGTGCGCTACGAG. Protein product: CASSIRQVRYE. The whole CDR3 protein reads CASSIRQVRYEQYF.

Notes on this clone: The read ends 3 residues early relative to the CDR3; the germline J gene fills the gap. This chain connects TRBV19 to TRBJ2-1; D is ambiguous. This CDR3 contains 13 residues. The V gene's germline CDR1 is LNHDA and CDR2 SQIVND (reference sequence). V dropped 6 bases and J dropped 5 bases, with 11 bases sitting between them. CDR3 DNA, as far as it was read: TGTGCCAGTAGACTTAGCCCCAACAATGAG. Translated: CASRLSPNNE. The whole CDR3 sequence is CASRLSPNNEQFF.

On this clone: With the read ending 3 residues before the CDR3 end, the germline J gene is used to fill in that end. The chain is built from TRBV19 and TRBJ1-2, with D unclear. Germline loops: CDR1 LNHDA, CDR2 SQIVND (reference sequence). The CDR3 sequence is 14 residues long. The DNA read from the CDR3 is TGTGCCAGTAGTGGCCTAGCGGGGAACAATGAC. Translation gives CASSGLAGNND. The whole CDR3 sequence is CASSGLAGNNDYTF. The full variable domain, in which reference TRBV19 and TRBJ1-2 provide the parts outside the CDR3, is DGGITQSPKYLFRKEGQNVTLSCEQNLNHDAMYWYRQDPGQGLRLIYYSQIVNDFQKGDIAEGYSVSREKKESFPLTVTSAQKNPTAFYLCASSGLAGNNDYTFGSGTRLTVV.

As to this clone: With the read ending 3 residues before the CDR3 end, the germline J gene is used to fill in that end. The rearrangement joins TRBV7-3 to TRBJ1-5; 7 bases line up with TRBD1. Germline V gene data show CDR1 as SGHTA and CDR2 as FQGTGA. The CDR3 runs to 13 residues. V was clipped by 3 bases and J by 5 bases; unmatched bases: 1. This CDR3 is CASSFTGDQPQHF. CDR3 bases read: TGTGCCAGCAGCTTTACAGGGGATCAGCCC.

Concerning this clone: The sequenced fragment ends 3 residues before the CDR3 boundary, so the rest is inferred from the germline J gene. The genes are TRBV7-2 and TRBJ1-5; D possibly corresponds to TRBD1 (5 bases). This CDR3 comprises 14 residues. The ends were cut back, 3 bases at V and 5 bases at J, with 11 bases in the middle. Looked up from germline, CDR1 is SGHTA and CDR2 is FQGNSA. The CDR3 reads CASSFGRGDQPQHF. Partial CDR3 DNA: TGTGCCAGCAGCTTTGGGAGGGGCGATCAGCCC.

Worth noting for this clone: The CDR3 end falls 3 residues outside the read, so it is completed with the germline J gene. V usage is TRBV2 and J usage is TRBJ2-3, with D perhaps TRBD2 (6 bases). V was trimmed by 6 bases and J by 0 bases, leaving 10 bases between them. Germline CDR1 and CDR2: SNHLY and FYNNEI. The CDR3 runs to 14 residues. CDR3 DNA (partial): TGTGCCAGCAGGCGGGAAACTAGCACAGATACG. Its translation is CASRRETSTDT. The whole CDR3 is CASRRETSTDTQYF.

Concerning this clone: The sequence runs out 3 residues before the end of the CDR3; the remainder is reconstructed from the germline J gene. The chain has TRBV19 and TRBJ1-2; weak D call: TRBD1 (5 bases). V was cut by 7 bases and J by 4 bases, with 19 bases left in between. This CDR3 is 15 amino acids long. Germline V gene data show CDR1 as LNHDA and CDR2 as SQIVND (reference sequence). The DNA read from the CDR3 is TGTGCCAGTATACCGGGGTCGGGGGAGTTCTATGGC. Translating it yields CASIPGSGEFYG. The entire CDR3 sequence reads CASIPGSGEFYGYTF.

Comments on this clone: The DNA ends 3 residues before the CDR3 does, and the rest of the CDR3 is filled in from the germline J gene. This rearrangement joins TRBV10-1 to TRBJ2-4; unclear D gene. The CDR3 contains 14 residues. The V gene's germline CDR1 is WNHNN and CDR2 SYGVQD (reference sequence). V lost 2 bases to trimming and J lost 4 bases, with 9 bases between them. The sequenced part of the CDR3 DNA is TGCGCCAGCAGTGAGCCGGAGCGTAAAAACATT. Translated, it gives CASSEPERKNI. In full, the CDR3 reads CASSEPERKNIQYF.

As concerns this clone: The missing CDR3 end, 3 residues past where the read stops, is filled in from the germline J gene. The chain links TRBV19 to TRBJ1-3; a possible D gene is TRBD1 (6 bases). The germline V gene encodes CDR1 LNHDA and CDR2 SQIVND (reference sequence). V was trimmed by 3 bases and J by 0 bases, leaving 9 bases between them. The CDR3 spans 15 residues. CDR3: CASSMLDSSGNTIYF. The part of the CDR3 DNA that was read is TGTGCCAGTAGTATGCTGGACAGCTCTGGAAACACC.

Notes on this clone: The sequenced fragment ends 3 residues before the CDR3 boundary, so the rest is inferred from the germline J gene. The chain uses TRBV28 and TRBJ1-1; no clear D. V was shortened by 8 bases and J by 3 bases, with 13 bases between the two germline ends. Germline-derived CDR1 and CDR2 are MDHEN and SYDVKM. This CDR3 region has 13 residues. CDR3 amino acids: CASLDWRYTEAFF. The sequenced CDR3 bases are TGTGCCAGCCTAGATTGGAGGTACACTGAA.

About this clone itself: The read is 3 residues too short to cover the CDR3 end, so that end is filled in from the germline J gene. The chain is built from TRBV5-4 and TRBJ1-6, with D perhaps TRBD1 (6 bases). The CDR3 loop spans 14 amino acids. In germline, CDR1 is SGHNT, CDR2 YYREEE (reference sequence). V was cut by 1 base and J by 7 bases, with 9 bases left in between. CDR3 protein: CASSLSRGNSPLHF. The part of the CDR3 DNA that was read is TGTGCCAGCAGCTTGAGTAGGGGGAATTCACCC.

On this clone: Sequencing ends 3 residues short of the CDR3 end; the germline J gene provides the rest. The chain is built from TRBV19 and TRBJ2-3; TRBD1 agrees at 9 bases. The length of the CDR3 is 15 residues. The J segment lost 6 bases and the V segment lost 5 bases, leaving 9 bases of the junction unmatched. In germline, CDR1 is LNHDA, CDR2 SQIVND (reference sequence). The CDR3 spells CASSVRDRVEDTQYF. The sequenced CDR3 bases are TGTGCCAGTAGTGTCCGGGACAGGGTAGAGGATACG.

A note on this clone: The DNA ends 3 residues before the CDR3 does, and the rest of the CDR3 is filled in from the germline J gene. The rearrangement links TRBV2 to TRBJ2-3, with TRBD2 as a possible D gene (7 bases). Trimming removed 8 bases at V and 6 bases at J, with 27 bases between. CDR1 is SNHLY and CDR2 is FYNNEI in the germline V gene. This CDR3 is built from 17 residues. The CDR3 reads CASSREGGLRRVDTQYF. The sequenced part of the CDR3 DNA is TGTGCCAGCTCAAGGGAGGGGGGGCTTCGCCGTGTGGATACG.

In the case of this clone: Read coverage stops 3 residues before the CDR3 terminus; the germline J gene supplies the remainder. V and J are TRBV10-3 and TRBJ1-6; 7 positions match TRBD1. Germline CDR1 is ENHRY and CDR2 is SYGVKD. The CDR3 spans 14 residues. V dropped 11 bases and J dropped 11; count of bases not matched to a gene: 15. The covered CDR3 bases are TGTGCCGCGACCAGGGAGCAGGGGGTTACACCC. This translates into CAATREQGVTP. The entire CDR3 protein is CAATREQGVTPLHF.

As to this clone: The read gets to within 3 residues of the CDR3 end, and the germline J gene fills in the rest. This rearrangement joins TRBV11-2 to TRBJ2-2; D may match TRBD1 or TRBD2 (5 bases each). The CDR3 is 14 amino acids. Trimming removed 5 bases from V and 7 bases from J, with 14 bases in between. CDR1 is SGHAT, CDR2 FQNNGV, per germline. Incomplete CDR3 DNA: TGTGCCAGCAGCAGGGGTCGAGGGGACGGGGAG. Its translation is CASSRGRGDGE. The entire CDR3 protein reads CASSRGRGDGELFF.

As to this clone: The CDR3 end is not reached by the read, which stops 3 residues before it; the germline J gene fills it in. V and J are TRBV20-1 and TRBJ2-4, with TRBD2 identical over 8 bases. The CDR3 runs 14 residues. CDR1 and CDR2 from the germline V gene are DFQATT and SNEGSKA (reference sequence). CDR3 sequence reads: CSASGGGIGQPQYF. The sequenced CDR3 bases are TGCAGTGCTAGCGGGGGGGGGATAGGCCAGCCT.

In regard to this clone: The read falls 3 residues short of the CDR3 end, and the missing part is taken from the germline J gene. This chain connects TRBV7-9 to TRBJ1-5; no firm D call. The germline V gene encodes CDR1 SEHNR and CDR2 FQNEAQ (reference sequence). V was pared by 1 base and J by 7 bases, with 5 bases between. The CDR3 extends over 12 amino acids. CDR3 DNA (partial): TGTGCCAGCAGCTTAGACCGGCAGCCC. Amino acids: CASSLDRQP. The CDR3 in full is CASSLDRQPQHF.

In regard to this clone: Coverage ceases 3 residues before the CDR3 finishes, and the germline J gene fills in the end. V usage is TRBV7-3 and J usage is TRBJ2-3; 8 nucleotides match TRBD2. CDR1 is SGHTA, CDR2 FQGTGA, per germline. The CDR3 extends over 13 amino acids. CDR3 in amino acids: CASSFRGGETQYF. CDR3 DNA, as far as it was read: TGTGCCAGCAGCTTCCGGGGGGGGGAGACG.